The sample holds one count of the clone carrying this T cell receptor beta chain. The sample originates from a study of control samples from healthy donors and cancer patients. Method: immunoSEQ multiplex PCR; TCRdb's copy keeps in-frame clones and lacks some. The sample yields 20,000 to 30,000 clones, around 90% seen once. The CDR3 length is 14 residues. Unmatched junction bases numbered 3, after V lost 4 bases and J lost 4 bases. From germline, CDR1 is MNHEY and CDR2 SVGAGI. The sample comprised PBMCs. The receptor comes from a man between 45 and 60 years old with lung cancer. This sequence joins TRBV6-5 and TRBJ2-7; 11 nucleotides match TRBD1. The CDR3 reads CASSSGTGGYEQYF. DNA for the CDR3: TGTGCCAGCAGTTCCGGGACAGGGGGGTACGAGCAGTACTTC.